These T cell receptor beta chains were read from a single sample in a study of blood T cells in healthy people across ages. TCRdb independently ran MiXCR on the 5' RACE reads; one entry per CDR3 protein. This sample yields 980,000 or so distinct CDR3 sequences, of which around 48% are seen a single time; roughly 12% belongs to the top ten. Sequencing used blood. These receptor sequences come from a man aged 25 to 40 in good health. The CDR3 runs from the conserved cysteine through the conserved F or W.

TRBV28,TRBJ2-7,CASSFSVTGAYEQYF
TRBV3-1,TRBJ2-4,CASSQSGVGEQYF
TRBV3-1,.,CASKGGGDEQYF
TRBV5-1,TRBJ2-3,CASSRTSGLTDTQYF
TRBV30,TRBJ2-3,CAWSVRDRDTQYF
TRBV27,TRBJ1-2,CASSFKGYGYTF
TRBV2,TRBJ2-5,CASSEDTPSYF
TRBV3-1,TRBJ1-5,CASSQGVDAQPQHF
TRBV12-3/TRBV12-4,TRBJ1-1,CASTDIIGTEAFF
TRBV18,TRBJ2-5,CASSLVSSYNEQYF
TRBV2,TRBJ2-2,CASSLFDLAGFDGELFF
TRBV27,TRBJ2-1,CASNIRETSYYKEQFF
TRBV4-1,.,CASSQVPSGGETQYF
TRBV29-1,TRBJ2-1,CSAVRGGAGNEQFF
TRBV10-3,TRBJ2-7,CAISDDYEQYF
TRBV3-1,TRBJ1-2,CASSQSGRNYGYTF
TRBV20-1,TRBJ1-5,CEGPTSYQPQHF
TRBV2,TRBJ2-1,CASRGSENSYIPNEQFF
TRBV6-2/TRBV6-3,TRBJ1-2,CASSYGANYGYTF
TRBV6-6,.,CASSDRKETQYF
TRBV5-1,TRBJ2-3,CASSLGNRFTDTQYF
TRBV12-3/TRBV12-4,TRBJ2-6,CASSLAGGMSSGANVPTF
TRBV2,TRBJ2-1,CASSELAGESYNEQFF
TRBV6-4,TRBJ2-3,CASSDTPGTGSDTQYF
TRBV7-2,.,CASSLSSGAGETQYF
TRBV12-3/TRBV12-4,TRBJ2-3,CASSFLDTQYF
TRBV15,TRBJ2-1,CATSRDQGGANEQFF
TRBV4-3,TRBJ2-1,CASSQEVGGNEQFF
TRBV20-1,TRBJ2-3,CSARFPTSGTTDTQYF
TRBV5-1,TRBJ2-2,CASSLADRYTGELFF
TRBV2,TRBJ2-3,CASSGEGAYTDTQYF
TRBV30,TRBJ1-6,CAWSVRSGGASNSPLHF
TRBV6-1,TRBJ1-4,CAAGLGGYGEKLFF
TRBV6-2/TRBV6-3,.,CASVRGSPYEQYF
TRBV7-2,TRBJ2-7,CASSLAAGLREQYF
TRBV5-1,TRBJ2-3,CASSSPGQGIADTQYF
TRBV6-1,TRBJ2-7,CASPGTGETYEQYF
TRBV28,TRBJ2-3,CASSSWRGIGSDTQYF
TRBV7-9,TRBJ2-6,CASSDNRAGANVLTF
TRBV20-1,TRBJ2-1,CSARAPACNEQFF
TRBV6-2/TRBV6-3,TRBJ2-3,CASNPDRGGPDTQYF
TRBV5-1,TRBJ2-3,CASSLGTGLGSTDTQYF
TRBV4-3,TRBJ1-2,CASSQAPDNYGYTF
TRBV2,TRBJ2-1,CASSEGGGWYNEQFF
TRBV7-2,TRBJ2-2,CASSLGVGGAAGELFF
TRBV28,TRBJ1-2,CASSLYAIRQDNYGYTF
TRBV5-1,TRBJ2-3,CASSYPGLASDTQYF
TRBV14,.,CASSQPTSGGVYEQYF
TRBV3-1,TRBJ2-5,CASSPTAPTQYF
TRBV12-3/TRBV12-4,TRBJ2-7,CASGGGAGNEQYF
TRBV24-1,TRBJ2-3,CATSDGRLGKDTQYF
TRBV11-2,TRBJ2-1,CASSVDINNEQFF
TRBV10-3,TRBJ1-6,CAIRGQAPNSPLHF
TRBV27,TRBJ2-1,CASSETGTSGAGEQFF
TRBV7-7,TRBJ2-5,CASSPYPRVETQYF
TRBV27,TRBJ2-7,CASSFSGTLSYEQYF
TRBV7-9,.,CASSLVGGDRSYNEQYF
TRBV10-3,TRBJ2-5,CAISDADTAGSYGQYF
TRBV7-9,TRBJ2-4,CASSFGTGLKNIQYF
TRBV9,TRBJ1-6,CASSVEGPNSPLHF